This TCR beta chain stems from a study of blood T cell repertoires in COVID-19. In the study overall: Samples came from the United States, Italy and Spain, spanning acute and convalescent COVID-19. T cells, B-cell-depleted T cells, or PBMCs provided the cDNA or gDNA that served as material.

Under the authors' procedure: The assay estimated nucleated cells by amplifying reference gene primers. Clones were read by immunoSEQ multiplex PCR, and TCRdb kept only the in-frame ones, dropping some. V and J calls and clone size are as listed in that table; D and trimming were resolved from the DNA. The table shows 220,000 or so clones, with approximately 84% occurring only once. Germline CDR1 MNHEY, CDR2 SMNVEV (reference sequence). This CDR3 has 15 residues. The V end lost 4 bases, the J end lost 7 bases, and 14 bases lay between the germline ends. What was sequenced was peripheral blood. The genes are TRBV27 and TRBJ1-6; D is possibly TRBD1 (5 bases). This sequence was found in a woman of 80 years or more with acute or convalescent COVID-19. CDR3 residues: CASSSSQTENSPLHF. CDR3 in DNA: TGTGCCAGCAGTTCCAGCCAGACAGAGAATTCACCCCTCCACTTT.